The source of this T cell receptor beta chain is a study of Ad26.COV2.S vaccination and SARS-CoV-2 variants. Trimming removed 0 bases from V and 0 bases from J, with 21 bases in between. Germline V gene sequence: CDR1 LGHNA, CDR2 YNFKEQ. The CDR3 length is 20 residues. The protocol was immunoSEQ multiplex PCR, while the TCRdb copy is restricted to in-frame clones and leaves out a portion. The sample has 300,000 to 350,000 clones, 86% seen once. Treatment described: about 20 received Ad26.COV2.S at low or high dose, single or two shots; about 5 received placebo; per-sample allocation not given. After the first vaccine or placebo injection, samples were drawn on day 63.

The genes are TRBV4-2 and TRBJ1-3; D not resolved. The TCR was taken from a person aged 18-60 years who received the Ad26.COV2.S COVID-19 vaccine or a placebo. The material was peripheral blood, obtained in a trial of Ad26.COV2.S vaccine versus placebo. This CDR3 reads CASSQEGPSWGSLSGNTIYF. The CDR3 nucleotides read TGTGCCAGCAGCCAAGAGGGTCCTTCGTGGGGTTCCCTCTCTGGAAACACCATATATTTT.